A single T cell receptor beta chain is shown here with its context. The method was immunoSEQ multiplex PCR; TCRdb's version includes in-frame clones alone and lacks a portion of them. This sample has about 220,000 clones, with 86% found just once. The entry originates in a study of blood T cell repertoires in COVID-19. Study details: COVID-19 samples, acute and convalescent, were from the United States, Italy and Spain. T cells, B-cell-depleted T cells, or PBMCs supplied cDNA or gDNA.

The sample was PBMCs or T cells enriched from blood (not recorded which). The TCR comes from a woman aged 40 to 49 with acute COVID-19.

The CDR3 DNA reads as TGTGCCAGTGCTGAGGAGCGTAATCAGCCCCAGCATTTT. It yields the protein CASAEERNQPQHF. This chain connects TRBV19 to TRBJ1-5; D not resolved. Trimming pared 8 bases from V and 4 bases from J, leaving 12 bases between. This CDR3 region has 13 residues. CDR1 is LNHDA, CDR2 SQIVND, per germline (reference sequence). Full variable domain (outside the CDR3, taken from reference TRBV19 and TRBJ1-5): DGGITQSPKYLFRKEGQNVTLSCEQNLNHDAMYWYRQDPGQGLRLIYYSQIVNDFQKGDIAEGYSVSREKKESFPLTVTSAQKNPTAFYLCASAEERNQPQHFGDGTRLSIL.